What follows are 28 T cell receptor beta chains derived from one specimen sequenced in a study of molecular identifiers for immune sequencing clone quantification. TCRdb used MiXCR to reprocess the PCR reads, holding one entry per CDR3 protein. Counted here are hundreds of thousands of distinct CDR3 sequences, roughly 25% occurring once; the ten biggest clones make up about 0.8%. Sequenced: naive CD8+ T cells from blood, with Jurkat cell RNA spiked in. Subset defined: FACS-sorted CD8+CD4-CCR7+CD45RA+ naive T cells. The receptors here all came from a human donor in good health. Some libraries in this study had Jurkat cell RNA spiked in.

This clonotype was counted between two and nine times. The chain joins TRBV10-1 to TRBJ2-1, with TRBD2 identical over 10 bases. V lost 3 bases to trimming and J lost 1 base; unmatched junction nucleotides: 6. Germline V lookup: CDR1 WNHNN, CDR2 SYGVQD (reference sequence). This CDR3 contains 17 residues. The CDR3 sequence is CASSEAGGHSSYNEQFF. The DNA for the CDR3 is TGCGCCAGCAGTGAAGCGGGGGGGCATTCTTCCTACAATGAGCAGTTCTTC.

The DNA of the CDR3 is TGCGCCAGCAGCCCAGGGGTTACAAAGACCCAGTACTTC. Protein: CASSPGVTKTQYF. The rearrangement links TRBV4-3 to TRBJ2-5; D possibly corresponds to TRBD1 (6 bases). This CDR3 has 13 amino acids. Per germline, CDR1 LGHNA and CDR2 YSLEER. V was shortened by 4 bases and J by 6 bases, with 12 bases between the two germline ends.

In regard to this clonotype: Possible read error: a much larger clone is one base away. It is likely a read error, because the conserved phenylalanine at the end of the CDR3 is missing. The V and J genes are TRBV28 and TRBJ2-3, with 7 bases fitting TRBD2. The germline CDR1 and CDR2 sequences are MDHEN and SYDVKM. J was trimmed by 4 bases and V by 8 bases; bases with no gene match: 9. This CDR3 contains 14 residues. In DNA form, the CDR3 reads TGTGCCAGCTTGTCCGGGAGGCCCCCAGATACGCAGTATTCT. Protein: CASLSGRPPDTQYS.

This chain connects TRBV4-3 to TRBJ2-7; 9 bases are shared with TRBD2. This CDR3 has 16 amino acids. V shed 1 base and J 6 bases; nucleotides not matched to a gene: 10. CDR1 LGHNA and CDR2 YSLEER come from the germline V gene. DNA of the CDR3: TGCGCCAGCAGCCAAGCGGATAGCGGGAGAGGTTGCGAGCAGTACTTC. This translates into CASSQADSGRGCEQYF.

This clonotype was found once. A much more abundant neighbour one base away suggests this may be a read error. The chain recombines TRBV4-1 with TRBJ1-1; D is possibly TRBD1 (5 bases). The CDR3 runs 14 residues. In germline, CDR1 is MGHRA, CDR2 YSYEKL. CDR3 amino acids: CASSSAPADTEVFF. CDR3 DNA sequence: TGCGCCAGCAGCTCCGCCCCAGCGGACACTGAAGTTTTCTTT.

The CDR3 spells CAISDGEGNWEQYF. In DNA, the CDR3 is TGTGCCATCAGTGATGGCGAGGGAAATTGGGAGCAGTACTTC. This chain connects TRBV10-3 to TRBJ2-7, with D possibly being TRBD2 (5 bases). Trimming removed 3 bases from V and 7 bases from J, with 16 bases in between. Germline V gene lookup returns CDR1 ENHRY and CDR2 SYGVKD. This CDR3 comprises 14 residues.

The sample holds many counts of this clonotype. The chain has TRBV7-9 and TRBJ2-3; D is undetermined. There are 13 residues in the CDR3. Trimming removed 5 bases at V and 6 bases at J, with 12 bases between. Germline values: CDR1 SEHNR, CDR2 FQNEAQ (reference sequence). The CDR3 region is CASSRTTHDTQYF. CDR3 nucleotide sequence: TGTGCCAGCAGCAGAACCACCCATGATACGCAGTATTTT. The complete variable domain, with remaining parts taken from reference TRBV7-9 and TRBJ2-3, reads DTGVSQNPRHKITKRGQNVTFRCDPISEHNRLYWYRQTLGQGPEFLTYFQNEAQLEKSRLLSDRFSAERPKGSFSTLEIQRTEQGDSAMYLCASSRTTHDTQYFGPGTRLTVL.

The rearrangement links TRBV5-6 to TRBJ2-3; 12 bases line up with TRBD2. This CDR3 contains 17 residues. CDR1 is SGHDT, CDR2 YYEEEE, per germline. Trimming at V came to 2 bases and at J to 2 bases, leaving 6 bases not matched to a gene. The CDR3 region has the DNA TGTGCCAGCAGCTTCGGGCTAGCGGGGGGGTCCACAGATACGCAGTATTTT. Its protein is CASSFGLAGGSTDTQYF.

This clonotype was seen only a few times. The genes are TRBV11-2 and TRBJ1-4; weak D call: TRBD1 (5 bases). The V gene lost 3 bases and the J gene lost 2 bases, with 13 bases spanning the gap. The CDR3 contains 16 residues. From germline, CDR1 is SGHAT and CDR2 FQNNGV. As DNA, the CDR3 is TGTGCCAGCAGCTTCGAGGGGTCTTGGACTAATGAAAAACTGTTTTTT. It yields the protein CASSFEGSWTNEKLFF.

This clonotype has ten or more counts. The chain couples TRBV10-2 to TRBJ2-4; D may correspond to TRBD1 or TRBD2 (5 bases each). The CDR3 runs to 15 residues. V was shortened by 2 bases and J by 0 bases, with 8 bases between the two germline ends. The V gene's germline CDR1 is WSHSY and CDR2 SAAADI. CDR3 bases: TGCGCCAGCAGTGAGGGGACCCTAGCCAAAAACATTCAGTACTTC. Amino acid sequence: CASSEGTLAKNIQYF.

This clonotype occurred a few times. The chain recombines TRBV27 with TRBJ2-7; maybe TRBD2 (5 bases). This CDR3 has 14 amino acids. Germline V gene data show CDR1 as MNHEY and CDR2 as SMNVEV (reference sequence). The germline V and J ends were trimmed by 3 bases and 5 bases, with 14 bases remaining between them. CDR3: CASSLLGVGHEQYF. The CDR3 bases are TGTGCCAGCAGTTTGCTCGGGGTGGGCCACGAGCAGTACTTC.

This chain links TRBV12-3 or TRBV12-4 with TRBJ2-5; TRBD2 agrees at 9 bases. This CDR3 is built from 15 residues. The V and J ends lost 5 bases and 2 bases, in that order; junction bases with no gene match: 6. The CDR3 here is CASSLTTSGQETQYF. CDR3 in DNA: TGTGCCAGCAGTCTCACGACTAGCGGACAAGAGACCCAGTACTTC.

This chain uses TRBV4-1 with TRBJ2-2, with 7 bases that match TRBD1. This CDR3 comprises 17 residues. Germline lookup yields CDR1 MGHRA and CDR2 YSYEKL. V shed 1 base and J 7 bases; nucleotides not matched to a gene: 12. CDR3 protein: CASSQAQTGFRVGELFF. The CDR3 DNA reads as TGCGCCAGCAGCCAAGCCCAGACAGGGTTTAGGGTCGGGGAGCTGTTTTTT.

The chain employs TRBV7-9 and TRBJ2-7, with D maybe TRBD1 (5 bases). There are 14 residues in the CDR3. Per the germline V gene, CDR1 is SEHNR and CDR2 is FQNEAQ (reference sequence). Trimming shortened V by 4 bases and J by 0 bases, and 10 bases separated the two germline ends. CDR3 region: CASSSPGNSYEQYF. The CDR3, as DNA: TGTGCCAGCAGCTCACCAGGGAACTCCTACGAGCAGTACTTC.

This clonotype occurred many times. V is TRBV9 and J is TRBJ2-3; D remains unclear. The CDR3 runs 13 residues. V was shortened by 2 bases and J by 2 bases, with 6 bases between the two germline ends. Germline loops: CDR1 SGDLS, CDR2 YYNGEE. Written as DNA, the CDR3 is TGTGCCAGCAGCGTCCTCACCACAGATACGCAGTATTTT. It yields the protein CASSVLTTDTQYF.

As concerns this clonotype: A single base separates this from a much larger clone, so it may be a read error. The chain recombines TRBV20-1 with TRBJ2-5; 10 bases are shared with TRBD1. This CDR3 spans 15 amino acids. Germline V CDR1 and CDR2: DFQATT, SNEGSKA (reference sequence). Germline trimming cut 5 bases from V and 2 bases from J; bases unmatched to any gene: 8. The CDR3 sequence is CSAQNRDRGQETQYF. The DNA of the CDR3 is TGCAGTGCTCAGAACCGGGACAGGGGACAAGAGACCCAGTACTTC.

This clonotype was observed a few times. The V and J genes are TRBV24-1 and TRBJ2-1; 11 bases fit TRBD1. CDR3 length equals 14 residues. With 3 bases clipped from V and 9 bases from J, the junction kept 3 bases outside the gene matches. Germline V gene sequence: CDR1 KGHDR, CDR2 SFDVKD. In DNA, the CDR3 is TGTGCCACCAGTGATCCGGACAGGGGGCGTGAGCAGTTCTTC. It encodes CATSDPDRGREQFF.

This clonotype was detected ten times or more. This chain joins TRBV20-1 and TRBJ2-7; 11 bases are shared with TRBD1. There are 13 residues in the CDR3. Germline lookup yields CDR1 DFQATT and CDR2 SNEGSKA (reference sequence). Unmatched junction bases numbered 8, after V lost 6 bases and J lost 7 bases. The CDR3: CSAQPRDRGEQYF. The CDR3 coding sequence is TGCAGTGCCCAACCCCGGGACAGGGGGGAGCAGTACTTC.

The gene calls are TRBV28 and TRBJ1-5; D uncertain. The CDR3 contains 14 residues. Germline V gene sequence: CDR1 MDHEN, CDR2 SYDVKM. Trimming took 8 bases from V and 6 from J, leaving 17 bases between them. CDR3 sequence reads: CASVPHQTAQPQHF. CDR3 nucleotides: TGTGCCAGCGTTCCCCATCAGACCGCTCAGCCCCAGCATTTT. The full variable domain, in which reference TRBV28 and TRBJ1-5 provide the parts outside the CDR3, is DVKVTQSSRYLVKRTGEKVFLECVQDMDHENMFWYRQDPGLGLRLIYFSYDVKMKEKGDIPEGYSVSREKKERFSLILESASTNQTSMYLCASVPHQTAQPQHFGDGTRLSIL.

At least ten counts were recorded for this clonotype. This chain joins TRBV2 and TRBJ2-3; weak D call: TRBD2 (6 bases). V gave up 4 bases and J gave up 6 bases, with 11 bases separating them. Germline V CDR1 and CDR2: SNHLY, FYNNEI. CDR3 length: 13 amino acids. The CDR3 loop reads CASSVWRVDTQYF. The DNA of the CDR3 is TGTGCCAGCAGTGTATGGAGGGTGGATACGCAGTATTTT.

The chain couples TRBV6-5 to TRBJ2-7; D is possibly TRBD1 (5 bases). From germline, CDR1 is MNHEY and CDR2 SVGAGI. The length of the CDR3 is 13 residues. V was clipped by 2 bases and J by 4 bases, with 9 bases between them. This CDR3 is CASSYVTVYEQYF. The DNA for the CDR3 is TGTGCCAGCAGTTACGTGACAGTGTACGAGCAGTACTTC.

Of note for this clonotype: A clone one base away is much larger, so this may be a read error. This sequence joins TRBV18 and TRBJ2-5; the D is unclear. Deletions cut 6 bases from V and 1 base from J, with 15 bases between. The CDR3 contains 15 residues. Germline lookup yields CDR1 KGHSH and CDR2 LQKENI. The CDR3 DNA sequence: TGTGCCAGCTCCGCCAGTCCGAATGTCCAAGAGACCCAGTACTTC. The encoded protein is CASSASPNVQETQYF.

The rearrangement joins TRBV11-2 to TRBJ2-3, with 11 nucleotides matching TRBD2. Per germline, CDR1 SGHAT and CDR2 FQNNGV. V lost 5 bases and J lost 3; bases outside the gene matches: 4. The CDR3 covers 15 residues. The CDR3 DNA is TGTGCCAGCAGCCCAATAGCGGGGGGGACAGATACGCAGTATTTT. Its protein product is CASSPIAGGTDTQYF.

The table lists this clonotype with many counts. CDR3 coding DNA: TGTGCCAGCAGCGTAGGGGACATAATCTCTGAAGCTTTCTTT. It yields the protein CASSVGDIISEAFF. V and J are TRBV9 and TRBJ1-1, with D perhaps matching TRBD1 (6 bases). The germline V gene has CDR1 SGDLS and CDR2 YYNGEE. This CDR3 region has 14 residues. V lost 0 bases to trimming and J lost 6 bases, with 12 bases between them.

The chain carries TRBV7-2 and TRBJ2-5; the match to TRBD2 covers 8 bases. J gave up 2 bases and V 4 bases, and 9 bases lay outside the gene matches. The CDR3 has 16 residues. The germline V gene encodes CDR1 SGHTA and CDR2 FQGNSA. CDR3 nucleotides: TGTGCCAGCAGCTCCTGGGGGCGGGGGGCGCAAGAGACCCAGTACTTC. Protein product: CASSSWGRGAQETQYF.

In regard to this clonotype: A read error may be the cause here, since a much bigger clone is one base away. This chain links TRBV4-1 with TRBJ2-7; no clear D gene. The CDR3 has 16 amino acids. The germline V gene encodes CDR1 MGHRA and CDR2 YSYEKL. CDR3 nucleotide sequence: TGCCCCAGCAGCCAAGATTCGTGGCAGGCAGAATACGAGCAGTACTTC. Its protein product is CPSSQDSWQAEYEQYF.

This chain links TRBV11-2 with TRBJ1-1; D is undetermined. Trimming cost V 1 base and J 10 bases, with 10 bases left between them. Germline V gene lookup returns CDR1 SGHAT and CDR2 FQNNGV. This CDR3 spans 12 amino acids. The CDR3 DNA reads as TGTGCCAGCAGCTTAGCGGGTCCTGGAGCTTTCTTT. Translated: CASSLAGPGAFF.

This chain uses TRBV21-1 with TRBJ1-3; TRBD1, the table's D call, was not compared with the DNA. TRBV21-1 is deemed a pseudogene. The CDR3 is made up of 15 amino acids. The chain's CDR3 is CASSKGGLSGNTIYF. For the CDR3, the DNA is TGTGCCAGCAGCAAAGGGGGGCTCTCTGGAAACACCATATATTTT.